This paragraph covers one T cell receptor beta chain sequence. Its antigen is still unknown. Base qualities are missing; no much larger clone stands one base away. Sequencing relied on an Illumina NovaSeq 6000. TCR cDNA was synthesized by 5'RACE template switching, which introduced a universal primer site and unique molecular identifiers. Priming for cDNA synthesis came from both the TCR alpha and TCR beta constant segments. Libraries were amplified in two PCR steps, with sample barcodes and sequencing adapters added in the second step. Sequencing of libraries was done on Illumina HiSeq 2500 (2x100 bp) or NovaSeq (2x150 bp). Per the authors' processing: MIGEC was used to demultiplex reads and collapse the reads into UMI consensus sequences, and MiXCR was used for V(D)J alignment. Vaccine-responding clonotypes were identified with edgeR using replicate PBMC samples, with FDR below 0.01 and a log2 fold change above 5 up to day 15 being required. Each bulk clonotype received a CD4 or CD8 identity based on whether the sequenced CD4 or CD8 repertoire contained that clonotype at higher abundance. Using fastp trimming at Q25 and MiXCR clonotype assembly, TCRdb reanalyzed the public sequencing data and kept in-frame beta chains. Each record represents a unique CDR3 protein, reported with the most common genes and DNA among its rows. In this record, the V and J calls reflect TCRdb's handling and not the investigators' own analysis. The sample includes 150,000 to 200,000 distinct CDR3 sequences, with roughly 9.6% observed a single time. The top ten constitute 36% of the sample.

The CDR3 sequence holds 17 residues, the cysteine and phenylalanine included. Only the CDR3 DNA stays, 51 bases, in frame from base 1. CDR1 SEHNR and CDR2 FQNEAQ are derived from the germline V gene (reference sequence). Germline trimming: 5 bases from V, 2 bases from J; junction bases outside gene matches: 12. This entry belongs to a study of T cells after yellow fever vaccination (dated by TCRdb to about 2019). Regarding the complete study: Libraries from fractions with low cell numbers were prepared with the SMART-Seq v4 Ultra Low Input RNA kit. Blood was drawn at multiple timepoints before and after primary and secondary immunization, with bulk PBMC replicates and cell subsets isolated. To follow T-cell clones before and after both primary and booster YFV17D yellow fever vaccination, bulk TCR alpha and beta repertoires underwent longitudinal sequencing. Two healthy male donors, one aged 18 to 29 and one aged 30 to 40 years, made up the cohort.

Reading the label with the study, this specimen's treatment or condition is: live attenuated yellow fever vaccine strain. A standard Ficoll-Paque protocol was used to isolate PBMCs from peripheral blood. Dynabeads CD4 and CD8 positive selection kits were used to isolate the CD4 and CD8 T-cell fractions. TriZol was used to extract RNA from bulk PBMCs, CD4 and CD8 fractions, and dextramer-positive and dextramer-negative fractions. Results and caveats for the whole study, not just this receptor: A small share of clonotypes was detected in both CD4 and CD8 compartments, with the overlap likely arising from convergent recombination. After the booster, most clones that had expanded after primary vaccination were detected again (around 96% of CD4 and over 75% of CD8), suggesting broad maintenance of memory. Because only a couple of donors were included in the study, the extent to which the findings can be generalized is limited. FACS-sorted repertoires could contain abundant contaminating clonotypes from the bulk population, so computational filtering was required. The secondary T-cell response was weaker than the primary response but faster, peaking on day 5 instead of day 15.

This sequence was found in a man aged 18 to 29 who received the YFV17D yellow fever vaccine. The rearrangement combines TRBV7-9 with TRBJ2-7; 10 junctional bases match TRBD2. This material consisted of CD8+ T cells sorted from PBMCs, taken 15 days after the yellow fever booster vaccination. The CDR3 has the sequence CASSPRSSGGNPYEQYF. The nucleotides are TGTGCCAGCAGCCCTCGTTCTAGCGGGGGTAACCCCTACGAGCAGTACTTC. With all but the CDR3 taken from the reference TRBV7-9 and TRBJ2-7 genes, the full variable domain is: DTGVSQNPRHKITKRGQNVTFRCDPISEHNRLYWYRQTLGQGPEFLTYFQNEAQLEKSRLLSDRFSAERPKGSFSTLEIQRTEQGDSAMYLCASSPRSSGGNPYEQYFGPGTRLTVT.